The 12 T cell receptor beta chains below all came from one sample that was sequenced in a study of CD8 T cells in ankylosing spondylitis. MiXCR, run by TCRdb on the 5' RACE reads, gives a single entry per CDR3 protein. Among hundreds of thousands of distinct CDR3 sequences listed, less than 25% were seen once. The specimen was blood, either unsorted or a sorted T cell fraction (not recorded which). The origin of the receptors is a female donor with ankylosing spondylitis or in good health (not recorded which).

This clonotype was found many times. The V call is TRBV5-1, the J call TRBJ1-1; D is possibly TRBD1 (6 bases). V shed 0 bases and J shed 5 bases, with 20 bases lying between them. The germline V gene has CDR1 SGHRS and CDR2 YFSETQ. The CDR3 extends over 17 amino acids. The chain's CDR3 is CASSLVGGGHIRTEAFF. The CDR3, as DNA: TGCGCCAGCAGCTTGGTGGGAGGGGGTCATATCAGGACTGAAGCTTTCTTT.

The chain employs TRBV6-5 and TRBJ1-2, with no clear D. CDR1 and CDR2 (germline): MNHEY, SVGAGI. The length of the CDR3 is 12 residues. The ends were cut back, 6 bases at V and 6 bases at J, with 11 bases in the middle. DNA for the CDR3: TGTGCCAGCAGCAACTTCGAGGATGGCTACACCTTC. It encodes CASSNFEDGYTF.

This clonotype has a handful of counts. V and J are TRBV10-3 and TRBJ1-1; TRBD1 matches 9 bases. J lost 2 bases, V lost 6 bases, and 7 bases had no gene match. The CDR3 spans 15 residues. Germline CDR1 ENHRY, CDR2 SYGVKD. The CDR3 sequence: CAISPGTGYNTEAFF. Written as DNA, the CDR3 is TGTGCCATCAGCCCCGGGACAGGGTATAACACTGAAGCTTTCTTT.

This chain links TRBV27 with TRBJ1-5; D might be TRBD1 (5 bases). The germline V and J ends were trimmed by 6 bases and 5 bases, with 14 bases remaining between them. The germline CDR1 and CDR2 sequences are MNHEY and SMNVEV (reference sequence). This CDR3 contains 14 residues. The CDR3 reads CASRSSGGDQPQHF. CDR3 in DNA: TGTGCCAGCAGGTCCTCGGGGGGGGATCAGCCCCAGCATTTT.

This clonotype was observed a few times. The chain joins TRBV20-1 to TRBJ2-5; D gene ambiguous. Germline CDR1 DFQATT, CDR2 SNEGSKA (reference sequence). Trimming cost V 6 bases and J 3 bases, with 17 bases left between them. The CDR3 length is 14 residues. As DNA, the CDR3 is TGCAGTGCCTCCATGGGCCAGATAAAAGAGACCCAGTACTTC. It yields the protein CSASMGQIKETQYF.

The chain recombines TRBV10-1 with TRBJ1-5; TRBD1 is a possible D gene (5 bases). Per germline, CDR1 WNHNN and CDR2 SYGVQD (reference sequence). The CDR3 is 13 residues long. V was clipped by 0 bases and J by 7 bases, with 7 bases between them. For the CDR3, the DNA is TGCGCCAGCAGTGAGTCGGGGACCCAGCCCCAGCATTTT. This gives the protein CASSESGTQPQHF.

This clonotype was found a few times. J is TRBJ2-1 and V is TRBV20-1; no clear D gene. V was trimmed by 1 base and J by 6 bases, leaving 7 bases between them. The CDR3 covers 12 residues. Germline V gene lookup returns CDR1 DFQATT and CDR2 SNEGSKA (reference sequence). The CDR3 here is CSARVALNEQFF. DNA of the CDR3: TGCAGTGCTAGAGTGGCACTCAATGAGCAGTTCTTC.

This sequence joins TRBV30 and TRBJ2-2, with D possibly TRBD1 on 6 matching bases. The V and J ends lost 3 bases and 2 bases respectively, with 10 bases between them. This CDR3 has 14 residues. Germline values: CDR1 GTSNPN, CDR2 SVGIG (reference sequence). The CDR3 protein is CAWRGDTNTGELFF. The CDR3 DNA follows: TGTGCCTGGAGGGGGGACACCAACACCGGGGAGCTGTTTTTT.

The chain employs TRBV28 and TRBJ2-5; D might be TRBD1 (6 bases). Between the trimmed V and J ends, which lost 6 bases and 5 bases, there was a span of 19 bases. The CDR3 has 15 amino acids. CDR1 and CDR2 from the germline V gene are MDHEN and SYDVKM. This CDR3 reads CASSPPGQRSETQYF. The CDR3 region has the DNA TGTGCCAGCAGCCCACCGGGACAAAGGTCGGAGACCCAGTACTTC.

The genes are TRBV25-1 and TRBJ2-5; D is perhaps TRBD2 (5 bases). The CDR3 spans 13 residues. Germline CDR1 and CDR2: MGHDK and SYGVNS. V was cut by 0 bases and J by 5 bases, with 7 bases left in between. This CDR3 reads CASSEYERETQYF. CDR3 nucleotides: TGTGCCAGCAGTGAATATGAGCGGGAGACCCAGTACTTC. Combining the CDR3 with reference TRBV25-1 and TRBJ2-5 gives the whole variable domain EADIYQTPRYLVIGTGKKITLECSQTMGHDKMYWYQQDPGMELHLIHYSYGVNSTEKGDLSSESTVSRIRTEHFPLTLESARPSHTSQYLCASSEYERETQYFGPGTRLLVL.

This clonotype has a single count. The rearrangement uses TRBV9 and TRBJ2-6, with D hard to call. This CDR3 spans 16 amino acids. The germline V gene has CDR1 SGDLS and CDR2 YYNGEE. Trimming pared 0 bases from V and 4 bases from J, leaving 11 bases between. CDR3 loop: CASSVGGAWGANVLTF. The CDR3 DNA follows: TGTGCCAGCAGCGTAGGCGGTGCTTGGGGGGCCAACGTCCTGACTTTC.

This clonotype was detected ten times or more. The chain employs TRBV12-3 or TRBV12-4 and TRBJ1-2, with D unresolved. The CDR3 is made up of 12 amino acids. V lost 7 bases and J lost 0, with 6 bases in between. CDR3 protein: CASMGANYGYTF. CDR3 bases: TGTGCCAGCATGGGAGCTAACTATGGCTACACCTTC.